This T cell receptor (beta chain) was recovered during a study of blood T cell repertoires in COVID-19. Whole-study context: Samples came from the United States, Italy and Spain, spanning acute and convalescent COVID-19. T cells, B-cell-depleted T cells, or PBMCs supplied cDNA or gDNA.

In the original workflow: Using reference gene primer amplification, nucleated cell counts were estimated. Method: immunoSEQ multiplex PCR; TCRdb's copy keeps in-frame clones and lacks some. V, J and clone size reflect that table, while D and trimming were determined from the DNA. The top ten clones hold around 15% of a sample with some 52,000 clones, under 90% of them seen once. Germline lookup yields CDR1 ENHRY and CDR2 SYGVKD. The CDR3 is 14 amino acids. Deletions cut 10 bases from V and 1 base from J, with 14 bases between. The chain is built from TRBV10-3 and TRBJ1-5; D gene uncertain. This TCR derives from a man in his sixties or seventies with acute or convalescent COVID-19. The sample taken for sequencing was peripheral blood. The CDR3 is CASHGENSNQPQHF. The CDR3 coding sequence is TGTGCCAGCCACGGGGAGAACAGCAATCAGCCCCAGCATTTT.